This T cell receptor beta chain appears in the sequencing data of a study of control samples from healthy donors and cancer patients. Only in-frame clones appear in the TCRdb table, and some are missing; sequencing was by immunoSEQ multiplex PCR. The sample carries about 230,000 clones, approximately 80% recorded once. The CDR3 runs to 13 residues. V lost 6 bases to trimming and J lost 3 bases, with 11 bases between them. CDR1 is SNHLY, CDR2 FYNNEI, per germline. The sample was PBMCs. The sequence came from an older woman with lung cancer. The chain is built from TRBV2 and TRBJ1-1; tentatively, D is TRBD1 (6 bases). CDR3 sequence (DNA): TGTGCCAGCAGACCTAACAGGGACACTGAAGCTTTCTTT. Protein sequence: CASRPNRDTEAFF.